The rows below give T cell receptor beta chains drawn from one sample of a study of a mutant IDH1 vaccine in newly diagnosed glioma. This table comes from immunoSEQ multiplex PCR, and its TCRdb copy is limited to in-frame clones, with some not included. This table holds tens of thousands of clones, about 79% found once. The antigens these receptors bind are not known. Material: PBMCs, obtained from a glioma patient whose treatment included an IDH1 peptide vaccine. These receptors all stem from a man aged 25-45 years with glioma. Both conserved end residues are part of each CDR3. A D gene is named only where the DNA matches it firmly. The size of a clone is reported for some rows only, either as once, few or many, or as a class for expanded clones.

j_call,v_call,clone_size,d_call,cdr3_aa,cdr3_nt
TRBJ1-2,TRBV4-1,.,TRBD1,CASSPRTGLQINYGYTF,TGCGCCAGCAGCCCTCGGACAGGCCTCCAAATTAACTATGGCTACACCTTC
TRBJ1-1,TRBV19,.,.,CASSIDGVGKEAFF,TGTGCCAGTAGTATAGATGGGGTCGGCAAAGAAGCTTTCTTT
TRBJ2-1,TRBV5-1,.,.,CASSLASVSSNEQFF,TGCGCCAGCAGCTTGGCTAGCGTCAGCTCGAATGAGCAGTTCTTC
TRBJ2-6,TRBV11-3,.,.,CASSQGAGRPGANVLTF,TGTGCCAGCAGCCAGGGGGCCGGGAGGCCTGGGGCCAACGTCCTGACTTTC
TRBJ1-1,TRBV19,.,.,CASNNPPLPEAFF,TGTGCCAGTAATAACCCACCGCTCCCTGAAGCTTTCTTT
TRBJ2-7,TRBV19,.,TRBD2,CASSIDLETSRDF,TGTGCCAGTAGTATAGATCTGGAGACTAGCCGTGACTTC
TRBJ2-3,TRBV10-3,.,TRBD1,CAISGSVSPTGEDTDTQYF,TGTGCCATCAGTGGAAGCGTGTCCCCGACAGGGGAAGACACAGATACGCAGTATTTT
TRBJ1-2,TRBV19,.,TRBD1,CASRPPPRRQGSYGYTF,TGTGCCAGTAGACCTCCCCCACGTCGACAGGGTTCCTATGGCTACACCTTC
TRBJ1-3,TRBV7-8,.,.,CASSQSSEGRSGNTIYF,TGTGCCAGCAGCCAGTCATCCGAAGGGAGGAGTGGAAACACCATATATTTT
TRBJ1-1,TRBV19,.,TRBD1,CASKGQVLGTEAFF,TGTGCCAGTAAGGGACAGGTCTTAGGCACTGAAGCTTTCTTT
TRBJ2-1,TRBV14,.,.,CASSQGAMRAGEQFF,TGTGCCAGCAGCCAAGGGGCCATGCGCGCGGGAGAGCAGTTCTTC
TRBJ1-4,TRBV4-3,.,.,CASSQGSGSVLGGLFF,TGCGCCAGCAGCCAAGGCTCGGGGAGCGTTCTCGGAGGACTGTTTTTT
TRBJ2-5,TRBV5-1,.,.,CASSLGTEQETQYF,TGCGCCAGCAGCTTGGGGACAGAGCAAGAGACCCAGTACTTC
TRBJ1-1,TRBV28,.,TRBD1,CASRTGSTEAFF,TGTGCCAGCAGGACAGGGAGCACTGAAGCTTTCTTT
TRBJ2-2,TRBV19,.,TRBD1,CASYGQGDTGELFF,TGTGCCAGTTACGGACAGGGAGACACCGGGGAGCTGTTTTTT
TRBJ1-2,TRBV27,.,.,CASSFDTNYGYTF,TGTGCCAGCAGTTTTGACACCAACTATGGCTACACCTTC
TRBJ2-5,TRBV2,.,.,CASSADTQETQYF,TGTGCCAGCAGTGCAGACACACAAGAGACCCAGTACTTC
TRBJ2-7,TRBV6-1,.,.,CASSVGWDIYEQYF,TGTGCCAGCAGTGTGGGTTGGGACATCTACGAGCAGTACTTC
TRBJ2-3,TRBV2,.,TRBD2,CAINKQPIAGAATDTQYF,TGTGCCATAAACAAACAACCTATAGCGGGAGCTGCTACAGATACGCAGTATTTT
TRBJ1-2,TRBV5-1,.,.,CASSLVGTKYGYTF,TGCGCCAGCAGCTTGGTTGGGACGAAGTATGGCTACACCTTC
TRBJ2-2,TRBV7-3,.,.,CASSLQYTGELFF,TGTGCCAGCAGCCTCCAGTACACCGGGGAGCTGTTTTTT
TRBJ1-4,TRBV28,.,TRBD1,CASSSPGQGGDEKLFF,TGTGCCAGCAGTTCGCCGGGACAGGGCGGTGATGAAAAACTGTTTTTT
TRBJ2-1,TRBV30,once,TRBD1,CASTGSSYNEQFF,TGTGCCTCGACAGGGAGCTCCTACAATGAGCAGTTCTTC